The sequence of this TCR beta chain was determined in a study of shared clonotypes between healthy human individuals. The CDR3 covers 13 residues. CDR1 is SGHDN, CDR2 FVKESK, per germline. V gave up 4 bases and J gave up 0 bases, with 4 bases separating them. Repertoires were generated with immunoSEQ multiplex PCR, while TCRdb's copy carries only in-frame clones and drops some. The table records more than 2,000,000 clones, just over 90% of them present only once. Donors were Caucasian adults residing in Nashville, Tennessee, USA. A split of CD4+ cells into CD45RA+ naive and CD45RA-negative memory subsets was performed. With regard to this clone: This CDR3 is also generated by other DNA sequences in the sample.

The rearrangement links TRBV14 to TRBJ2-1; D gene uncertain. The receptor's source is a young man in good health. Some clones in this sample may be carry-over from other donors' samples. Sequenced input: naive CD4+ T cells from PBMCs. The subset was: CD45RA+ positively selected. CDR3 loop: CASSLGSYNEQFF. CDR3 nucleotides: TGTGCCAGCAGCCTCGGCTCCTACAATGAGCAGTTCTTC.